The present T cell receptor (beta chain) was sequenced within a study of blood T cell repertoires in COVID-19. Across the study: Specimens from acute and convalescent COVID-19 originated in the United States, Italy and Spain. PBMCs, B-cell-depleted T cells, or T cells provided the cDNA or gDNA that made up the material.

As processed by the authors: Quantification of nucleated cells was approximated via reference gene primer amplification. Profiling relied on immunoSEQ multiplex PCR, and the TCRdb table lists in-frame clones only, not all of them. The V and J calls and clone size come from that table; D and trimming were worked out from the DNA. The sample records more than 35,000 clones, about nine tenths being singletons. Trimming pared 7 bases from V and 3 bases from J, leaving 15 bases between. The germline V gene has CDR1 LGHNT and CDR2 FRNRAP. CDR3 length: 14 residues. The chain couples TRBV12-5 to TRBJ1-2, with a possible D match to TRBD1 (5 bases). The clonotype originates from a man between 60 and 75 years old with acute or convalescent COVID-19. The sample taken for sequencing was peripheral blood. CDR3 nucleotide sequence: TGTGCTAGTGTGGTATCTGGGGGGGACTATGGCTACACCTTC. Translation: CASVVSGGDYGYTF.